Presented here are 11 T cell receptor beta chains from one specimen sequenced in a study of regulatory T cells in long-lasting Graves disease. For TCR beta, libraries came from iRepertoire HTBI primers and Arm-PCR of CDR3 regions. MiXCR, applied by TCRdb to the multiplex PCR reads, yields one record per CDR3 protein. The sample lists around 480,000 distinct CDR3 sequences, 16% occurring once. Time point denoted: newly diagnosed GD, antithyroid drugs for less than 3 months. Extracted RNA from PBMCs served as the source of the TCR library. This sample was also put to use in a study of T cells in Graves' hyperthyroidism and ophthalmopathy.

The sample in question was peripheral blood mononuclear cells (PBMCs), obtained at new diagnosis, from a patient treated with antithyroid drugs. Source of these receptors: a woman between 40 and 65 years old with Graves disease.

This clonotype was seen repeatedly, ten times or more. The V call is TRBV2, the J call TRBJ1-1; maybe TRBD1 (5 bases). Germline CDR1 and CDR2: SNHLY and FYNNEI. This CDR3 is built from 14 residues. Trimming pared 3 bases from V and 1 base from J, leaving 9 bases between. The CDR3 coding sequence is TGTGCCAGCAGTGATCAGGGCCCGAACACTGAAGCTTTCTTT. It yields the protein CASSDQGPNTEAFF.

The chain carries TRBV5-1 and TRBJ1-3; D not certain. The V gene's germline CDR1 is SGHRS and CDR2 YFSETQ. CDR3 length equals 13 residues. The V gene lost 0 bases and the J gene lost 5 bases, with 6 bases spanning the gap. The CDR3 DNA reads as TGCGCCAGCAGCTTGGACAACCGAAACACCATATATTTT. It encodes CASSLDNRNTIYF.

The chain couples TRBV9 to TRBJ2-5, with D perhaps matching TRBD2 (6 bases). Germline-derived CDR1 and CDR2 are SGDLS and YYNGEE. CDR3 length equals 15 residues. Deletions cut 4 bases from V and 2 bases from J, with 15 bases between. The chain's CDR3 is CASSPVAGNQETQYF. CDR3 DNA sequence: TGTGCCAGCAGCCCGGTTGCGGGGAATCAAGAGACCCAGTACTTC.

This clonotype was seen repeatedly, ten times or more. The chain has TRBV7-2 and TRBJ2-5, with TRBD1 as a possible D gene (5 bases). CDR3 length: 13 amino acids. Germline V gene data show CDR1 as SGHTA and CDR2 as FQGNSA. Trimming removed 5 bases from V and 3 bases from J, with 10 bases in between. The CDR3 nucleotides are TGTGCCAGCAGCCGTGGGGCTAAAGAGACCCAGTACTTC. This encodes CASSRGAKETQYF.

This clonotype was counted many times. The rearrangement links TRBV7-9 to TRBJ2-3, with D perhaps matching TRBD2 (6 bases). Germline V CDR1 and CDR2: SEHNR, FQNEAQ (reference sequence). The CDR3 has 15 amino acids. V lost 4 bases, J lost 0 bases, and 11 bases lay in between. The DNA of the CDR3 is TGTGCCAGCAGCTCCGAGGGGACTAGCACAGATACGCAGTATTTT. Translating gives CASSSEGTSTDTQYF.

This clonotype has just a few counts. This sequence joins TRBV19 and TRBJ2-3; possibly TRBD2 for D (5 bases). CDR1 is LNHDA and CDR2 is SQIVND in the germline V gene (reference sequence). V was clipped by 3 bases and J by 8 bases, with 12 bases between them. The CDR3 is 13 residues long. The chain's CDR3 is CASSIGSASTQYF. DNA for the CDR3: TGTGCCAGTAGTATTGGGAGCGCGAGTACGCAGTATTTT. Combining the CDR3 with reference TRBV19 and TRBJ2-3 gives the whole variable domain DGGITQSPKYLFRKEGQNVTLSCEQNLNHDAMYWYRQDPGQGLRLIYYSQIVNDFQKGDIAEGYSVSREKKESFPLTVTSAQKNPTAFYLCASSIGSASTQYFGPGTRLTVL.

This rearrangement joins TRBV11-2 to TRBJ2-7; tentatively, D is TRBD1 (6 bases). Trimming took 5 bases from V and 6 from J, leaving 20 bases between them. The CDR3 has 15 amino acids. From germline, CDR1 is SGHAT and CDR2 FQNNGV. The CDR3 spells CASSRYQGRGREQYF. The CDR3 DNA reads TGTGCCAGCAGCCGCTACCAGGGCAGGGGCCGCGAGCAGTACTTC.

Turning to this clonotype: A much larger clone lies one base from this, so it may be a read error. The chain joins TRBV2 to TRBJ2-2; 9 positions match TRBD1. Germline-derived CDR1 and CDR2 are SNHLY and FYNNEI. This CDR3 comprises 16 residues. The CDR3: CAGRSGTGKNTGELFF. The CDR3 DNA sequence: TGTGCCGGCAGGTCAGGGACAGGGAAAAACACCGGGGAGCTGTTTTTT. Full variable domain (rest looked up from reference TRBV2 and TRBJ2-2): EPEVTQTPSHQVTQMGQEVILRCVPISNHLYFYWYRQILGQKVEFLVSFYNNEISEKSEIFDDQFSVERPDGSNFTLKIRSTKLEDSAMYFCAGRSGTGKNTGELFFGEGSRLTVL.

This clonotype occurred a few times. This sequence joins TRBV18 and TRBJ1-1; tentative D call: TRBD1 (5 bases). V was trimmed by 5 bases and J by 2 bases, leaving 15 bases between them. The CDR3 consists of 15 residues. Per the germline V gene, CDR1 is KGHSH and CDR2 is LQKENI. CDR3 in amino acids: CASSNGGTENTEAFF. In DNA, the CDR3 is TGTGCCAGCTCAAACGGTGGGACGGAAAACACTGAAGCTTTCTTT.

A single count supports this clonotype. V and J are TRBV12-5 and TRBJ2-7; D gene unclear. V was trimmed by 2 bases and J by 6 bases, leaving 8 bases between them. The CDR3 length is 12 residues. Germline V CDR1 and CDR2: LGHNT, FRNRAP. The CDR3 nucleotides read TGTGCTAGTGGTTTGTTGGATGGCGAGCAGTACTTC. It yields the protein CASGLLDGEQYF.

In this sample, this clonotype turned up many times. The chain is built from TRBV20-1 and TRBJ1-5; 10 bases match TRBD1. J was trimmed by 5 bases and V by 6 bases; bases with no gene match: 4. This CDR3 has 13 amino acids. The germline V gene has CDR1 DFQATT and CDR2 SNEGSKA (reference sequence). For the CDR3, the DNA is TGCAGTGCCGGGGGGACAGGGGATCAGCCCCAGCATTTT. It translates to CSAGGTGDQPQHF.